This T cell receptor (beta chain) was documented in a study of glioma-infiltrating T cells after dendritic cell vaccination. The study's findings and limits: Higher TCR clonality did not directly relate to longer survival.

Primers: 60 V beta forward and 13 J beta reverse. The table came from immunoSEQ multiplex PCR; TCRdb's copy has only in-frame clones and leaves some out. The table records over 90,000 clones, over 75% of them present only once. Concerning this clone: Its antigen is not known.

This specimen consisted of blood, obtained before dendritic cell vaccination. The receptor comes from a human donor with glioblastoma.

The CDR3 DNA is TGCAGCGTATCCAGGGGGAACACTGAAGCTTTCTTT. Translation: CSVSRGNTEAFF. The chain combines TRBV29-1 with TRBJ1-1; a possible D gene is TRBD1 (6 bases). Trimming cost V 6 bases and J 1 base, with 9 bases left between them. The CDR3 covers 12 residues. CDR1 SQVTM and CDR2 ANQGSEA come from the germline V gene.